The 15 T cell receptor beta chains listed next were all sequenced from one sample in a study of post-analysis software for immune sequencing data. Study outcomes and limitations: Patients showed TRBV5-6, TRBV5-1 and TRBV20-1 among five TRBV segments more frequent than in controls.

These receptors are not linked to any known antigen. Researchers reported that TCR beta cDNA libraries carried unique molecular identifiers. TCRdb re-analysed the PCR reads in MiXCR, keeping a single row per CDR3 protein. The repertoire includes approximately 150,000 distinct CDR3 sequences, about 32% of them detected once, and roughly 1.6% sits in the top ten. The sample consisted of blood. All receptors come from a girl between 10 and 17 years old with multiple sclerosis.

This clonotype showed up just a few times. V and J are TRBV20-1 and TRBJ2-5; D is perhaps TRBD2 (6 bases). The CDR3 contains 21 residues. The V gene lost 1 base and the J gene lost 3 bases, with 33 bases spanning the gap. CDR1 and CDR2 from the germline V gene are DFQATT and SNEGSKA (reference sequence). The CDR3 DNA reads TGCAGTGCTAGAGCTCTCCTCCTAATTCGAACGGGAGCCATGGGGAAAGAGACCCAGTACTTC. Protein: CSARALLLIRTGAMGKETQYF.

About this clonotype: This may be a read error, as it is one base from a much larger clone. The chain combines TRBV6-4 with TRBJ2-1, with D possibly matching TRBD2 (5 bases). Germline assignment: CDR1 MRHNA and CDR2 SNTAGT. The CDR3 consists of 15 residues. V was trimmed by 2 bases and J by 0 bases, leaving 8 bases between them. CDR3 nucleotides: TGTGCCAGCAGTGACGAGACTAACTCCTACAATGAGCAGTTCTTC. Amino acid sequence: CASSDETNSYNEQFF.

Comments on this clonotype: A single base separates this from a much larger clone, so it may be a read error. The chain recombines TRBV2 with TRBJ1-5, with D unresolved. This CDR3 contains 15 residues. CDR1 is SNHLY and CDR2 is FYNNEI in the germline V gene. V was shortened by 0 bases and J by 9 bases, with 15 bases between the two germline ends. The CDR3 nucleotides are TGTGCCAGCAGTGAAGCCATGGTCATCTATCGGCCCCAGCATTTT. It yields the protein CASSEAMVIYRPQHF.

V is TRBV12-3 or TRBV12-4 and J is TRBJ1-6; 8 bases are a match to TRBD1. The CDR3 has 15 amino acids. Trimming took 6 bases from V and 4 from J; bases not matched to a gene: 5. CDR3 residues: CASSIQGEYNSPLHF. The CDR3, as DNA: TGTGCCAGCAGCATACAGGGGGAGTATAATTCACCCCTCCACTTT.

The table lists this clonotype with many counts. The chain is built from TRBV12-3 or TRBV12-4 and TRBJ2-3; no definite D call. The CDR3 sequence is 14 residues long. The ends were cut back, 4 bases at V and 5 bases at J, with 13 bases in the middle. The CDR3 spells CASSWSLVRDTQYF. The CDR3 DNA sequence: TGTGCCAGCAGTTGGAGCCTTGTAAGAGATACGCAGTATTTT.

This clonotype was picked up many times. This chain connects TRBV9 to TRBJ1-4; D is unclear. V was pared by 0 bases and J by 8 bases, with 14 bases between. The CDR3 length is 15 residues. Per germline, CDR1 SGDLS and CDR2 YYNGEE. The CDR3 sequence is CASSVAAGSSEKLFF. CDR3 coding DNA: TGTGCCAGCAGCGTAGCGGCCGGGTCAAGCGAAAAACTGTTTTTT.

The chain carries TRBV5-1 and TRBJ1-1; no reliable D call. Germline V gene sequence: CDR1 SGHRS, CDR2 YFSETQ. The CDR3 totals 14 residues. The V end lost 4 bases, the J end lost 1 base, and 11 bases lay between the germline ends. The CDR3 region has the DNA TGCGCCAGCAGCCCACATTACACGAACACTGAAGCTTTCTTT. Protein product: CASSPHYTNTEAFF.

This clonotype was seen a few times. This chain links TRBV2 with TRBJ1-4; a weak D match, TRBD1 (5 bases). There are 12 residues in the CDR3. V lost 3 bases and J 14 bases, leaving 13 bases between the germline ends. Germline V CDR1 and CDR2: SNHLY, FYNNEI. Here the CDR3 reads CASSDAGRDLFF. Written as DNA, the CDR3 is TGTGCCAGCAGTGACGCGGGGCGGGACCTGTTTTTT.

The J gene is TRBJ1-4, the V gene TRBV13; D is unclear. The CDR3 has 15 amino acids. Trimming removed 6 bases at V and 0 bases at J, with 11 bases between. Germline-derived CDR1 and CDR2 are PRHDT and FYEKMQ (reference sequence). The CDR3 here is CASSSQTTTNEKLFF. DNA for the CDR3: TGTGCCAGCAGTTCGCAGACAACAACTAATGAAAAACTGTTTTTT.

In its sample, this clonotype was seen many times. This chain uses TRBV10-3 with TRBJ2-1; D is perhaps TRBD2 (6 bases). Germline CDR1 ENHRY, CDR2 SYGVKD. The CDR3 spans 13 residues. The V and J ends lost 4 bases and 8 bases respectively, with 12 bases between them. Here the CDR3 reads CAISVAGSDEQFF. Written as DNA, the CDR3 is TGTGCCATCAGTGTGGCGGGATCTGATGAGCAGTTCTTC.

Ten or more counts support this clonotype. V and J are TRBV12-5 and TRBJ1-3; D might be TRBD1 (6 bases). The CDR3 length is 16 residues. CDR1 and CDR2 from the germline V gene are LGHNT and FRNRAP. V lost 1 base and J 4 bases, leaving 14 bases between the germline ends. This CDR3 is CASGLAPRTAGNTIYF. The CDR3 DNA reads TGTGCTAGTGGTTTGGCGCCTAGGACAGCCGGAAACACCATATATTTT.

Concerning this clonotype: A much larger clone lies a single base off, so this may be a read error. V is TRBV11-2 and J is TRBJ2-1, with D possibly called TRBD1 or TRBD2 (6 bases each). Matching the DNA end better, TRBJ2-7 makes the J call doubtful. The CDR3 length is 16 residues. Germline lookup yields CDR1 SGHAT and CDR2 FQNNGV. The CDR3: CASSLVGGRSYNEQYF. CDR3 sequence (DNA): TGTGCCAGCAGCTTAGTGGGGGGCCGCTCCTACAATGAGCAGTACTTC.

Turning to this clonotype: A much bigger clone sits one base away, suggesting this may be a read error. The genes are TRBV30 and TRBJ2-1; no reliable D call. The CDR3 consists of 13 residues. Trimming took off 4 bases at V and 7 bases at J, with 14 bases between the two ends. Germline loops: CDR1 GTSNPN, CDR2 SVGIG (reference sequence). CDR3 residues: CAWNVRVVNEQFF. In DNA form, the CDR3 reads TGTGCCTGGAATGTACGAGTCGTAAATGAGCAGTTCTTC.

At least ten counts were recorded for this clonotype. V and J are TRBV12-3 or TRBV12-4 and TRBJ1-2; D remains unclear. The V and J ends lost 1 base and 0 bases respectively, with 3 bases between them. This CDR3 spans 13 amino acids. Here the CDR3 DNA reads TGTGCCAGCAGTTTAGGGTCTAACTATGGCTACACCTTC. This encodes CASSLGSNYGYTF.

The chain employs TRBV7-9 and TRBJ2-3, with D possibly matching TRBD2 (6 bases). This CDR3 has 16 amino acids. The germline V gene encodes CDR1 SEHNR and CDR2 FQNEAQ (reference sequence). The germline V and J ends were trimmed by 4 bases and 4 bases, with 18 bases remaining between them. The chain's CDR3 is CASSSSRLETPDTQYF. CDR3 DNA sequence: TGTGCCAGCAGCTCCAGTCGACTAGAGACTCCAGATACGCAGTATTTT.